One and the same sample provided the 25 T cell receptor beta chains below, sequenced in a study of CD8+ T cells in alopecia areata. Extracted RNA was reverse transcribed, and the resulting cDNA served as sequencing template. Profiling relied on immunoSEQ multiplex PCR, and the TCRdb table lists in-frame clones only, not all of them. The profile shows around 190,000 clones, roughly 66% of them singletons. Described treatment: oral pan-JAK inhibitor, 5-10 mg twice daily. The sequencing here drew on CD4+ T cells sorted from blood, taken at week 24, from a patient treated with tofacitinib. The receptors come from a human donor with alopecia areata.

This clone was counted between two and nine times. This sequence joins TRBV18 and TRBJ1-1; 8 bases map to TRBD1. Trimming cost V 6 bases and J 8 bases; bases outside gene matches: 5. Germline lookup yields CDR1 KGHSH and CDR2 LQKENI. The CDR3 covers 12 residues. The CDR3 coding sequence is TGTGCCAGCTCCACCGGACAGGGCGAAGCTTTCTTT. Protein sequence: CASSTGQGEAFF.

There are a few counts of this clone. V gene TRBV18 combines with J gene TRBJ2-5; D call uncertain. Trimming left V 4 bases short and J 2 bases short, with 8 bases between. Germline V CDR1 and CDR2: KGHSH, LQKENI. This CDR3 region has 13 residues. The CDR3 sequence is CASSLSIQETQYF. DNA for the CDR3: TGTGCCAGCTCACTAAGCATTCAAGAGACCCAGTACTTC.

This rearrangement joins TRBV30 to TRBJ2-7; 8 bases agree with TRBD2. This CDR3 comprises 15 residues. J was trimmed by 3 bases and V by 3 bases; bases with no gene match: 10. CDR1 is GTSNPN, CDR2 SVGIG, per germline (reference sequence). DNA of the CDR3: TGTGCCTGGAGCCACCCGGGACTAGAGATCTACGAGCAGTACTTC. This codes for CAWSHPGLEIYEQYF.

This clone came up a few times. The CDR3 here is CASSWQGHADSGANVLTF. CDR3 coding DNA: TGCGCCAGCAGCTGGCAGGGACACGCAGACTCTGGGGCCAACGTCCTGACTTTC. The chain uses TRBV5-1 and TRBJ2-6; a weak D match, TRBD1 (6 bases). The CDR3 is made up of 18 amino acids. V lost 3 bases and J 0 bases, leaving 16 bases between the germline ends. Germline CDR1 reads SGHRS; CDR2 reads YFSETQ. The whole variable domain, remainder taken from reference TRBV5-1 and TRBJ2-6, is KAGVTQTPRYLIKTRGQQVTLSCSPISGHRSVSWYQQTPGQGLQFLFEYFSETQRNKGNFPGRFSGRQFSNSRSEMNVSTLELGDSALYLCASSWQGHADSGANVLTFGAGSRLTVL.

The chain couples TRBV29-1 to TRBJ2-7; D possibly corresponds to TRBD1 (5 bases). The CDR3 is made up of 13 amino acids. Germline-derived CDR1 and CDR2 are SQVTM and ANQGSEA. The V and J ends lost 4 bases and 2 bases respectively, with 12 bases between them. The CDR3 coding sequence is TGCAGCGTTGTGAGCAGGGTTCCCTACGAGCAGTACTTC. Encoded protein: CSVVSRVPYEQYF.

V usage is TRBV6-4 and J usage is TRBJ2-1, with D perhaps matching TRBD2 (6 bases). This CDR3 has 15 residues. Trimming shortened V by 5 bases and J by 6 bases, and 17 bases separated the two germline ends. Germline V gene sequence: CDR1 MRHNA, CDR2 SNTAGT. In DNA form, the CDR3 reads TGTGCCAGCAGTCCTAGCGTGGGGCTAAGCAATGAGCAGTTCTTC. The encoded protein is CASSPSVGLSNEQFF.

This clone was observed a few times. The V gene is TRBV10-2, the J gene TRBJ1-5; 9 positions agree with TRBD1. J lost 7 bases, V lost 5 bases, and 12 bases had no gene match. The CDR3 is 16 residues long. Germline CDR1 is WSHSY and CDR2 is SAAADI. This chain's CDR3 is CASSSSRDRVRQPQHF. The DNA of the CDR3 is TGCGCCAGCAGTTCGTCCCGGGACAGGGTACGGCAGCCCCAGCATTTT.

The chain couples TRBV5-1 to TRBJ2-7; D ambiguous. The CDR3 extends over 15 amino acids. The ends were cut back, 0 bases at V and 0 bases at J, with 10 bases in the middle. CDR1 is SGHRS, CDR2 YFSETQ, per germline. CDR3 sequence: CASSLAGYDSYEQYF. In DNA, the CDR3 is TGCGCCAGCAGCTTGGCGGGTTACGACTCCTACGAGCAGTACTTC.

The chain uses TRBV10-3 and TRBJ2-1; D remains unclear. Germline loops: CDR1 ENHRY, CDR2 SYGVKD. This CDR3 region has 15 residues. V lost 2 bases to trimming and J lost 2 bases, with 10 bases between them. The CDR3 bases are TGTGCCATCAGTGAGAACAGTGTTACCTACAATGAGCAGTTCTTC. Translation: CAISENSVTYNEQFF.

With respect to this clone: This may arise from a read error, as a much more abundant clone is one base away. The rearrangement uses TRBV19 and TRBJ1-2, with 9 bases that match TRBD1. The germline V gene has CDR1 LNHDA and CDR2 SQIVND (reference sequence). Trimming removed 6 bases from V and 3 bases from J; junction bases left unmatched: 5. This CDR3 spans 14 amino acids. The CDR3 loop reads CASSRDRDYYGYTF. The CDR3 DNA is TGTGCCAGTAGCCGGGACAGGGACTACTATGGCTACACCTTC.

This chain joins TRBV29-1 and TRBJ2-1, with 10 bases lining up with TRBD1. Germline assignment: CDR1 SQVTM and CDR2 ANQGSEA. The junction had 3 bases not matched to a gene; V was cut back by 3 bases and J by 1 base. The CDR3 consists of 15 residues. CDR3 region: CSVDGQGGSYNEQFF. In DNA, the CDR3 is TGCAGCGTTGATGGACAGGGGGGATCCTACAATGAGCAGTTCTTC.

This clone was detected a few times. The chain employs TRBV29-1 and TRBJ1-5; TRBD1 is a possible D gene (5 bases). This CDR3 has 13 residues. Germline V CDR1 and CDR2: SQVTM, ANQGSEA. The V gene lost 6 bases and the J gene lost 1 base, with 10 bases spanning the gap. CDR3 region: CSVADRSNQPQHF. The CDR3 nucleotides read TGCAGCGTCGCCGACAGAAGCAATCAGCCCCAGCATTTT.

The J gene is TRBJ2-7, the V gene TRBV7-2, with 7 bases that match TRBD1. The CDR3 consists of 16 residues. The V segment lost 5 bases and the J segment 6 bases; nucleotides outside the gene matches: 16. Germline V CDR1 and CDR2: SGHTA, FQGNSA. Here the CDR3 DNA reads TGTGCCAGCAGCCACCATTCGAAGACAGGGCGGGCCGAGCAGTACTTC. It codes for CASSHHSKTGRAEQYF.

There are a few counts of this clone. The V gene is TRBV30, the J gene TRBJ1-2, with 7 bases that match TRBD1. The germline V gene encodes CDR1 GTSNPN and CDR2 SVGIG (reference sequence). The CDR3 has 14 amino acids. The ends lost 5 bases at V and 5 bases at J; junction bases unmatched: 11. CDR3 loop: CAWGQWDRQYGYTF. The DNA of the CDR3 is TGTGCCTGGGGCCAATGGGACAGACAATATGGCTACACCTTC.

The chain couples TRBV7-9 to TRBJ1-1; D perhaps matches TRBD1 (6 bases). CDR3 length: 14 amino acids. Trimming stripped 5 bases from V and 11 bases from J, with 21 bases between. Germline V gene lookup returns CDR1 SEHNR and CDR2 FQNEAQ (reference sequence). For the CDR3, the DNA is TGTGCCAGCAGCCAAGGGGGGATTGGAAGGAAGGCTTTCTTT. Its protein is CASSQGGIGRKAFF.

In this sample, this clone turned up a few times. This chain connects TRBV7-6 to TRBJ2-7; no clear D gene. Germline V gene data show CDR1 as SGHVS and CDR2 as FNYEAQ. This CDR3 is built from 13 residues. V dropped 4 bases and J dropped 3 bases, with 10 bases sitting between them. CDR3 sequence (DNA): TGTGCCAGCAGCTCCCCAGGCGACTACGAGCAGTACTTC. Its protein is CASSSPGDYEQYF.

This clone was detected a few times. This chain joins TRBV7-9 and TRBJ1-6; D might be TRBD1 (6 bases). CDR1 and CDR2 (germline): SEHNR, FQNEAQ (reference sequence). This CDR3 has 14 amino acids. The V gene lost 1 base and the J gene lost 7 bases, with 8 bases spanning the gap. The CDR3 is CASSLGGLNSPLHF. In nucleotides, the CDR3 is TGTGCCAGCAGCTTAGGGGGGCTAAATTCACCCCTCCACTTT. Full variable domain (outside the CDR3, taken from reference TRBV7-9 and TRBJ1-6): DTGVSQNPRHKITKRGQNVTFRCDPISEHNRLYWYRQTLGQGPEFLTYFQNEAQLEKSRLLSDRFSAERPKGSFSTLEIQRTEQGDSAMYLCASSLGGLNSPLHFGNGTRLTVT.

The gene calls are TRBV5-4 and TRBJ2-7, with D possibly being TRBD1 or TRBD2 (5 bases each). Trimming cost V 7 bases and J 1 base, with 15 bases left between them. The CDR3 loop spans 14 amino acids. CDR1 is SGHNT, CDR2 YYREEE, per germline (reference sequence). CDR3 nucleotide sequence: TGTGCCAGCGGCCGGGACCCGGGATCCTACGAGCAGTACTTC. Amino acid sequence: CASGRDPGSYEQYF.

CDR3 in DNA: TGCGCCAGCAGCCAAGGGGGCTATGGTGGCTACACCTTC. Encoded protein: CASSQGGYGGYTF. The V call is TRBV4-3, the J call TRBJ1-2; weak D call: TRBD1 (5 bases). V was clipped by 1 base and J by 7 bases, with 10 bases between them. The CDR3 has 13 amino acids. CDR1 and CDR2 from the germline V gene are LGHNA and YSLEER.

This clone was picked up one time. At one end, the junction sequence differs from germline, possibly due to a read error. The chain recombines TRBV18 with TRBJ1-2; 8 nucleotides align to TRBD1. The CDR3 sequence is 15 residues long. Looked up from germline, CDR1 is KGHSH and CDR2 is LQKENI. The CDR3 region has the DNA TGTGCCAGCTCACCTCGACAGGGGTCAAACTATGGCTACGCCTTC. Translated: CASSPRQGSNYGYAF. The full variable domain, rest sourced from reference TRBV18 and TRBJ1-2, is NAGVMQNPRHLVRRRGQEARLRCSPMKGHSHVYWYRQLPEEGLKFMVYLQKENIIDESGMPKERFSAEFPKEGPSILRIQQVVRGDSAAYFCASSPRQGSNYGYAFGSGTRLTVV.

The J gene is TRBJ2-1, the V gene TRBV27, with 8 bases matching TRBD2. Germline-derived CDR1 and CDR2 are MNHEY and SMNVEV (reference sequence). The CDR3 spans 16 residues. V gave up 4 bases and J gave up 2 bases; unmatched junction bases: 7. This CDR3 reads CASSSSGGGPYNEQFF. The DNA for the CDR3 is TGTGCCAGCAGTTCCTCCGGGGGGGGCCCCTACAATGAGCAGTTCTTC.

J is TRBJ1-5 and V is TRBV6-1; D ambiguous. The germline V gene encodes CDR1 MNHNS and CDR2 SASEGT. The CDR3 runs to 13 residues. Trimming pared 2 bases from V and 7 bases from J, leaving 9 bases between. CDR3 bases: TGTGCCAGCAGTGAACTACTAGGGCAGCCCCAGCATTTT. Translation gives CASSELLGQPQHF.

The chain's CDR3 is CASSAGQVNEKLFF. The CDR3 DNA reads TGTGCCAGCAGCGCCGGACAGGTTAATGAAAAACTGTTTTTT. The V gene is TRBV9, the J gene TRBJ1-4, with 7 bases that match TRBD1. V was pared by 3 bases and J by 4 bases, with 3 bases of the junction left unmatched. CDR1 is SGDLS and CDR2 is YYNGEE in the germline V gene. The CDR3 is 14 residues long.

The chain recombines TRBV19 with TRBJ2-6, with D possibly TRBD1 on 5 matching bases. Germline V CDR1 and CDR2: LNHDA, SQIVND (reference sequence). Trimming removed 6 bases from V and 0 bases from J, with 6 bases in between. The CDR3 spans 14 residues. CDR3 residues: CASRQASGANVLTF. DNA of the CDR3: TGTGCCAGTAGACAGGCCTCTGGGGCCAACGTCCTGACTTTC.

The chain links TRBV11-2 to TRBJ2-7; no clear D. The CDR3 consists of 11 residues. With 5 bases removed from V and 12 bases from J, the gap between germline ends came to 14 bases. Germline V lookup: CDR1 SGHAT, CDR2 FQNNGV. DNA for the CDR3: TGTGCCAGCAGCGAAAGCTTTTCGGCGTACTTC. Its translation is CASSESFSAYF.